This T cell receptor beta chain appears in the sequencing data of a study of T cell repertoires in cytomegalovirus infection. Whole-study context: CMV infection plus the matching HLA type was flagged by public TCR beta signatures.

This clonotype was observed many times. From the reads, TCRdb called clonotypes with MiXCR, one entry per CDR3 protein. The sample yields about 450,000 distinct CDR3 sequences, roughly 31% seen once. The sequence came from a human donor in good health (CMV status not recorded). Some clones in this sample may be carry-over from other donors' samples. Sequencing used PBMCs.

This CDR3 is CASSMGIGPIGTNNEQFF. The CDR3 nucleotides are TGTGCCAGTAGTATGGGCATAGGCCCCATAGGGACAAACAATGAGCAGTTCTTC. The chain joins TRBV19 to TRBJ2-1, with D perhaps TRBD1 (6 bases). The germline V gene encodes CDR1 LNHDA and CDR2 SQIVND (reference sequence). The CDR3 totals 18 residues. Trimming took off 3 bases at V and 5 bases at J, with 23 bases between the two ends.